A selection of T cell receptor beta chains follows, all from one sample in a study of blood T cell repertoires in COVID-19. The method was immunoSEQ multiplex PCR; TCRdb's version includes in-frame clones alone and lacks a portion of them. The data show under 300,000 clones, approximately 80% seen once. The sequenced material came from peripheral blood. Receptor source: a woman between 55 and 75 years old with active or convalescent COVID-19. Both conserved end residues are part of each CDR3. Fields, in order: clone size, J gene, V gene, CDR3 protein. Part of the rows lack a size; the others show once, few, many or a class for expanded clones.

>NA|TRBJ2-2|TRBV6-5
CASRGTANTGELFF
>NA|TRBJ2-1|TRBV3-1/TRBV3-2
CASSLRYGAGAGNEQFF
>NA|TRBJ2-7|TRBV13
CASSLERSSYEQYF
>many|TRBJ2-3|TRBV7-2
CASSLGAGGPTDTQYF
>NA|TRBJ1-2|TRBV27
CASSRGQGRYGYTF
>NA|TRBJ2-1|TRBV6-6
CASRDRDRKNEQFF
>NA|TRBJ1-5|TRBV5-6
CASSSTGVRGPQHF
>NA|TRBJ1-1|TRBV2
CASSDNRGYTEAFF
>NA|TRBJ2-7|TRBV5-6
CASSLTGAVYEQYF
>NA|TRBJ2-7|TRBV2
CASSPPGTGGREQYF
>NA|TRBJ2-6|TRBV7-6
CASSLSSGAPSGANVLTF
>few|TRBJ2-1|TRBV3-1/TRBV3-2
CASREGGAAYNEQFF
>NA|TRBJ1-3|TRBV19
CASSKARNTIYF
>NA|TRBJ2-3|TRBV2
CASSEAGSTDTQYF
>once|TRBJ1-2|TRBV7-2
CASSLVETGTYGYTF
>once|TRBJ1-4|TRBV4-1
CASSRGTNEKLFF
>NA|TRBJ2-2|TRBV5-6
CASSLGLEPNTGELFF
>NA|TRBJ1-2|TRBV12-3/TRBV12-4
CASSFMQGNGYTF
>once|TRBJ1-1|TRBV30
CAWRYSRTTNTEAFF
>NA|TRBJ1-6|TRBV3-1/TRBV3-2
CASSQDRVWGGYNSPLHF
>few|TRBJ1-6|TRBV2
CASSVRQPSPLHF
>NA|TRBJ2-1|TRBV10-1
CASSELGAYNEQFF
>NA|TRBJ2-1|TRBV12-5
CASALGGGPYNEQFF
>NA|TRBJ1-1|TRBV10-1
CASSESRSGGAEAFF
>NA|TRBJ2-1|TRBV4-3
CASSQDLTGLSSYNEQFF
>NA|TRBJ1-1|TRBV14
CASSLGPATEAFF